Below are 11 T cell receptor beta chains sequenced from a single sample in a study of T cell repertoires in cytomegalovirus infection. TCRdb reprocessed the reads with MiXCR, giving one entry per CDR3 protein. The sample lists 200,000 or so distinct CDR3 sequences, roughly 27% occurring once. Sequenced: PBMCs. The receptors shown here come from a human donor in good health (CMV status not recorded). Some clones in this sample may be carry-over from other donors' samples.

The table lists this clonotype with a few counts. The chain is built from TRBV10-2 and TRBJ2-7; D possibly uses TRBD1 or TRBD2 (5 bases each). The CDR3 runs 14 residues. V lost 7 bases and J 3 bases, leaving 16 bases between the germline ends. CDR1 and CDR2 (germline): WSHSY, SAAADI. CDR3 nucleotide sequence: TGCGCCAGCAACGCCGGGACGGGGATCTACGAGCAGTACTTC. This sequence encodes CASNAGTGIYEQYF.

There are a few counts of this clonotype. An end of the junction differs from the germline gene, which may be a read error. The chain carries TRBV4-1 and TRBJ1-4, with D hard to call. CDR3 length: 13 residues. The germline CDR1 and CDR2 sequences are MGHRA and YSYEKL. The CDR3 DNA follows: TGTGCCAGCAGCTCGTCCTTTGGGGAAAAACTGTTTTTT. As protein: CASSSSFGEKLFF.

The rearrangement uses TRBV23-1 and TRBJ1-3, with a weak D call TRBD1 (5 bases). TRBV23-1 is noted as an ORF with a role that remains uncertain. CDR3 length equals 12 residues. V lost 10 bases and J lost 2, with 9 bases in between. The CDR3: CATLGAGNTIYF. The CDR3 nucleotides are TGCGCCACTCTAGGGGCTGGAAACACCATATATTTT.

The chain combines TRBV19 with TRBJ2-7, with a weak D call TRBD2 (6 bases). Germline CDR1 LNHDA, CDR2 SQIVND (reference sequence). V shed 4 bases and J shed 4 bases, with 20 bases lying between them. The CDR3 has 16 amino acids. CDR3 sequence: CASSRGWEDLTYEQYF. As DNA, the CDR3 is TGTGCCAGTAGTAGAGGATGGGAGGACTTAACTTACGAGCAGTACTTC. The variable domain in full, with the rest retrieved from reference TRBV19 and TRBJ2-7, is DGGITQSPKYLFRKEGQNVTLSCEQNLNHDAMYWYRQDPGQGLRLIYYSQIVNDFQKGDIAEGYSVSREKKESFPLTVTSAQKNPTAFYLCASSRGWEDLTYEQYFGPGTRLTVT.

There are a few counts of this clonotype. The rearrangement links TRBV30 to TRBJ1-4; no clear D. Trimming left V 7 bases short and J 8 bases short, with 14 bases between. Germline lookup yields CDR1 GTSNPN and CDR2 SVGIG (reference sequence). There are 12 residues in the CDR3. This CDR3 is CALDSGGEKLFF. The DNA for the CDR3 is TGTGCCTTGGACTCTGGTGGGGAAAAACTGTTTTTT.

This clonotype was found a few times. The rearrangement links TRBV20-1 to TRBJ2-7; D is undetermined. Looked up from germline, CDR1 is DFQATT and CDR2 is SNEGSKA (reference sequence). The V end was cut by 0 bases, the J end by 0 bases, with 9 bases between. The CDR3 totals 14 residues. CDR3 amino acids: CSARDQKDSYEQYF. CDR3 nucleotide sequence: TGCAGTGCTAGAGATCAGAAAGACTCCTACGAGCAGTACTTC.

The rearrangement joins TRBV11-2 to TRBJ1-6, with TRBD1 identical over 7 bases. J was trimmed by 9 bases and V by 0 bases; bases with no gene match: 5. The CDR3 runs to 15 residues. Germline values: CDR1 SGHAT, CDR2 FQNNGV. The CDR3 loop is CASSLEDREGSPLHF. CDR3 bases: TGTGCCAGCAGCTTAGAAGACAGGGAAGGTTCACCCCTCCACTTT.

Comment on this clonotype: This may arise from a read error, as a much more abundant clone is one base away. CDR3 protein: CASSFINRAGANVLTF. CDR3 in DNA: TGTGCCAGCAGCTTTATAAACAGGGCTGGGGCCAACGTCCTGACTTTC. V usage is TRBV7-9 and J usage is TRBJ2-6; D possibly corresponds to TRBD1 (6 bases). The germline V and J ends were trimmed by 3 bases and 2 bases, with 11 bases remaining between them. Germline assignment: CDR1 SEHNR and CDR2 FQNEAQ (reference sequence). The CDR3 covers 16 residues.

This clonotype was seen more than once but under ten times. J is TRBJ2-7 and V is TRBV5-6, with D perhaps given as TRBD1 or TRBD2 (6 bases each). The ends were cut back, 3 bases at V and 4 bases at J, with 11 bases in the middle. The CDR3 covers 13 residues. The germline V gene encodes CDR1 SGHDT and CDR2 YYEEEE. For the CDR3, the DNA is TGTGCCAGCAGCTCCAGGGGACTGTACGAGCAGTACTTC. Amino acids: CASSSRGLYEQYF.

This chain joins TRBV7-4 and TRBJ1-1; 8 positions agree with TRBD1. Germline V lookup: CDR1 SGHVT, CDR2 SQSDAQ. J lost 8 bases, V lost 3 bases, and 5 bases had no gene match. The CDR3 is made up of 13 amino acids. The DNA of the CDR3 is TGTGCCAGCAGCTTTTCCGGGACAGGCGAAGCTTTCTTT. Translated, it gives CASSFSGTGEAFF.

Comments on this clonotype: One end of the junction does not line up with germline, which may come from a read error. V gene TRBV12-3 or TRBV12-4 combines with J gene TRBJ1-1; TRBD1 is a possible D gene (6 bases). CDR3 length: 15 amino acids. The CDR3 here is CASSPARGANTEPFF. CDR3 coding DNA: TGTGCCAGCAGTCCCGCAAGGGGGGCGAACACTGAACCTTTCTTT.